One and the same sample provided the 27 T cell receptor beta chains below, sequenced in a study of blood T cell repertoires in COVID-19. Clones were sequenced by immunoSEQ multiplex PCR, and TCRdb holds only the in-frame ones, with some missing. The sample lists some 300,000 clones, 85% to 90% occurring once. The sample taken for sequencing was PBMCs or T cells enriched from blood (not recorded which). These receptors came from a woman aged 50 to 60 who had been exposed to COVID-19.

This rearrangement joins TRBV4-1 to TRBJ1-2; 12 bases fit TRBD1. The V gene end was trimmed by 2 bases and the J gene end by 4 bases; junction bases not matched to a gene: 11. This CDR3 region has 18 residues. Per germline, CDR1 MGHRA and CDR2 YSYEKL. CDR3 in amino acids: CASSQPRRPGQGAYGYTF. The DNA of the CDR3 is TGCGCCAGCAGCCAACCCCGGCGACCGGGACAGGGGGCCTATGGCTACACCTTC.

The chain employs TRBV9 and TRBJ2-1, with a tentative D call TRBD2 (5 bases). The CDR3 length is 14 residues. Germline loops: CDR1 SGDLS, CDR2 YYNGEE. Trimming removed 6 bases from V and 3 bases from J, with 13 bases in between. The CDR3 reads CASNPSGYYNEQFF. CDR3 DNA: TGTGCCAGCAACCCAAGCGGATACTACAATGAGCAGTTCTTC.

This clone occurred a few times. The chain uses TRBV9 and TRBJ1-2; no reliable D call. CDR3 length: 14 amino acids. CDR1 and CDR2 from the germline V gene are SGDLS and YYNGEE. V was pared by 4 bases and J by 2 bases, with 12 bases between. CDR3 loop: CASSPRTQNYGYTF. CDR3 DNA sequence: TGTGCCAGCAGCCCAAGGACTCAAAACTATGGCTACACCTTC.

The chain employs TRBV11-1 and TRBJ2-7, with TRBD1 matching 7 bases. The CDR3 is 15 residues long. V shed 5 bases, J shed 0 bases, and the junction held 7 bases outside the gene matches. CDR1 is SGHAT, CDR2 FQDESV, per germline (reference sequence). The CDR3 DNA follows: TGTGCCAGCAGCCTACAGGGGTCCAGCTCCTACGAGCAGTACTTC. Protein product: CASSLQGSSSYEQYF.

For the CDR3, the DNA is TGTGCCAGCCGAAGATCTGGGCAGGCCAACGAGCAGTACTTC. Protein sequence: CASRRSGQANEQYF. The J gene is TRBJ2-7, the V gene TRBV11-2; no clear D gene. This CDR3 is built from 14 residues. V was shortened by 8 bases and J by 5 bases, with 19 bases between the two germline ends. The germline V gene encodes CDR1 SGHAT and CDR2 FQNNGV.

This clone was observed a single time. The V call is TRBV4-2, the J call TRBJ1-3, with D tentatively TRBD1 (5 bases). The CDR3 covers 15 residues. CDR1 is LGHNA, CDR2 YNFKEQ, per germline. The V gene lost 0 bases and the J gene lost 1 base, with 7 bases spanning the gap. This CDR3 is CASSQEGGSGNTIYF. The CDR3 bases are TGTGCCAGCAGCCAAGAGGGGGGGTCTGGAAACACCATATATTTT.

The chain carries TRBV6-5 and TRBJ2-2; TRBD1 aligns across 7 bases. Germline CDR1 MNHEY, CDR2 SVGAGI. The CDR3 covers 15 residues. With 8 bases clipped from V and 1 base from J, the junction kept 7 bases outside the gene matches. The CDR3 sequence is CASRKGAGNTGELFF. CDR3 bases: TGTGCCAGCCGCAAGGGGGCAGGGAACACCGGGGAGCTGTTTTTT.

This chain joins TRBV4-1 and TRBJ1-2; 7 nucleotides line up with TRBD1. Germline assignment: CDR1 MGHRA and CDR2 YSYEKL. This CDR3 spans 13 amino acids. Trimming cost V 0 bases and J 6 bases; bases outside gene matches: 1. Here the CDR3 reads CASSQETGHGYTF. CDR3 sequence (DNA): TGCGCCAGCAGCCAAGAGACAGGGCATGGCTACACCTTC.

The rearrangement joins TRBV5-1 to TRBJ1-1; D is uncertain. There are 16 residues in the CDR3. Germline-derived CDR1 and CDR2 are SGHRS and YFSETQ. Trimming left V 0 bases short and J 0 bases short, with 12 bases between. In DNA, the CDR3 is TGCGCCAGCAGCTTGGGGCCAGGAGGCCTGAACACTGAAGCTTTCTTT. Translating gives CASSLGPGGLNTEAFF.

The CDR3 reads CASSPESGRGPDTQYF. CDR3 in DNA: TGTGCCAGCAGTCCCGAGTCGGGCAGGGGCCCAGATACGCAGTATTTT. The rearrangement uses TRBV7-8 and TRBJ2-3, with TRBD1 as a possible D gene (6 bases). Between the trimmed V and J ends, which lost 6 bases and 4 bases, there was a span of 20 bases. Germline CDR1 reads SGHVS; CDR2 reads FQNEAQ. The CDR3 consists of 16 residues. Based on the CDR3 plus reference TRBV7-8 and TRBJ2-3, the full variable domain is GAGVSQSPRYKVAKRGQDVALRCDPISGHVSLFWYQQALGQGPEFLTYFQNEAQLDKSGLPSDRFFAERPEGSVSTLKIQRTQQEDSAVYLCASSPESGRGPDTQYFGPGTRLTVL.

Ten or more counts support this clone. The chain joins TRBV27 to TRBJ1-6; 10 bases are a match to TRBD1. With V trimmed by 5 bases and J by 9 bases, 10 bases remained unmatched. The CDR3 is 16 residues long. The germline gives CDR1 MNHEY, CDR2 SMNVEV (reference sequence). CDR3 amino acids: CASSPLDRGAGSPLHF. CDR3 bases: TGTGCCAGCAGTCCCTTGGACAGGGGGGCAGGTTCACCCCTCCACTTT.

The J gene is TRBJ1-5, the V gene TRBV18; possibly TRBD1 for D (6 bases). Germline V gives CDR1 KGHSH, CDR2 LQKENI. Trimming pared 6 bases from V and 4 bases from J, leaving 13 bases between. The length of the CDR3 is 14 residues. The CDR3 loop reads CASSPGQPNQPQHF. The CDR3 DNA is TGTGCCAGCTCCCCCGGACAGCCTAATCAGCCCCAGCATTTT.

The gene calls are TRBV28 and TRBJ2-3; 7 bases agree with TRBD1. The CDR3 is made up of 11 amino acids. CDR1 is MDHEN, CDR2 SYDVKM, per germline. The V and J ends lost 4 bases and 12 bases, in that order; junction bases with no gene match: 4. DNA for the CDR3: TGTGCCAGCAGTTCGAGACAGGGACAGTATTTT. Its translation is CASSSRQGQYF.

J is TRBJ2-7 and V is TRBV6-2 or TRBV6-3; D is perhaps TRBD2 (6 bases). The germline gives CDR1 MNHEY, CDR2 SVGEGT. The V gene lost 3 bases and the J gene lost 7 bases, with 16 bases spanning the gap. This CDR3 comprises 14 residues. The CDR3 reads CASSYSATRYEQYF. The CDR3 bases are TGTGCCAGCAGTTATTCCGCGACTAGATATGAGCAGTACTTC.

J is TRBJ2-1 and V is TRBV12-3 or TRBV12-4, with D unresolved. The CDR3 loop spans 12 amino acids. The V end was cut by 1 base, the J end by 9 bases, with 7 bases between. CDR3 in DNA: TGTGCCAGCAGTTTAGGAGTCGGTGAGCAGTTCTTC. It encodes CASSLGVGEQFF.

The rearrangement links TRBV7-2 to TRBJ2-5, with a weak D call TRBD1 (6 bases). V was cut by 6 bases and J by 2 bases, with 13 bases left in between. CDR3 length equals 14 residues. CDR1 SGHTA and CDR2 FQGNSA come from the germline V gene. CDR3: CASRAQGFQETQYF. In nucleotides, the CDR3 is TGTGCCAGCAGGGCACAGGGATTTCAAGAGACCCAGTACTTC.

The chain carries TRBV5-5 and TRBJ2-5, with D tentatively TRBD2 (5 bases). The germline V and J ends were trimmed by 4 bases and 2 bases, with 9 bases remaining between them. Germline lookup yields CDR1 SGHKS and CDR2 YYEKEE (reference sequence). The length of the CDR3 is 13 residues. The CDR3 DNA reads as TGTGCCAGCAGCATCGGGGTACAAGAGACCCAGTACTTC. As protein: CASSIGVQETQYF.

Here the CDR3 DNA reads TGTGCCAGCAGTTACCGGGGAGAGACCCAGTACTTC. Translating gives CASSYRGETQYF. V is TRBV6-5 and J is TRBJ2-5, with D possibly being TRBD2 (5 bases). CDR1 and CDR2 from the germline V gene are MNHEY and SVGAGI. V shed 2 bases and J shed 4 bases, with 5 bases lying between them. CDR3 size: 12 residues.

The CDR3 nucleotides read TGTGCCAGCAGCCCGGGACAGGGGGCTGATAATTCACCCCTCCACTTT. As protein: CASSPGQGADNSPLHF. The V call is TRBV5-4, the J call TRBJ1-6, with 12 bases lining up with TRBD1. Germline trimming cut 4 bases from V and 5 bases from J; bases unmatched to any gene: 4. This CDR3 is built from 16 residues. Germline CDR1 SGHNT, CDR2 YYREEE (reference sequence). The full variable domain, completed using reference TRBV5-4 and TRBJ1-6, is ETGVTQSPTHLIKTRGQQVTLRCSSQSGHNTVSWYQQALGQGPQFIFQYYREEENGRGNFPPRFSGLQFPNYSSELNVNALELDDSALYLCASSPGQGADNSPLHFGNGTRLTVT.

The chain recombines TRBV5-4 with TRBJ1-6; no clear D gene. The germline CDR1 and CDR2 sequences are SGHNT and YYREEE (reference sequence). CDR3 length equals 15 residues. Trimming left V 3 bases short and J 7 bases short, with 14 bases between. The CDR3 DNA sequence: TGTGCCAGCAGCTCTAGGTCGGGTGTGAATTCACCCCTCCACTTT. Its protein is CASSSRSGVNSPLHF.

V is TRBV27 and J is TRBJ2-7, with 9 bases that match TRBD2. The CDR3 has 15 amino acids. Trimming at V came to 8 bases and at J to 0 bases, leaving 8 bases not matched to a gene. CDR1 is MNHEY, CDR2 SMNVEV, per germline (reference sequence). CDR3 coding DNA: TGTGCCAGCGGGCTAGCGGGGCAAAGCTCCTACGAGCAGTACTTC. It is translated as CASGLAGQSSYEQYF.

The rearrangement links TRBV5-6 to TRBJ2-1, with D possibly TRBD1 on 6 matching bases. Between the trimmed V and J ends, which lost 3 bases and 5 bases, there was a span of 18 bases. This CDR3 has 16 residues. Germline V gives CDR1 SGHDT, CDR2 YYEEEE. CDR3 sequence (DNA): TGTGCCAGCAGCTGGAAAGACAGGCCGCCCCACAATGAGCAGTTCTTC. Protein sequence: CASSWKDRPPHNEQFF. Supplemented by reference TRBV5-6 and TRBJ2-1, the full variable domain reads DAGVTQSPTHLIKTRGQQVTLRCSPKSGHDTVSWYQQALGQGPQFIFQYYEEEERQRGNFPDRFSGHQFPNYSSELNVNALLLGDSALYLCASSWKDRPPHNEQFFGPGTRLTVL.

In nucleotides, the CDR3 is TGTGCCAGCAGCCAAGAAGGGAGCGTTGGGAATGAGCAGTTCTTC. Its translation is CASSQEGSVGNEQFF. The genes are TRBV3-1 (or the pseudogene TRBV3-2) and TRBJ2-1, with D possibly TRBD2 on 5 matching bases. The CDR3 length is 15 residues. Trimming removed 0 bases at V and 7 bases at J, with 13 bases between. The germline CDR1 and CDR2 sequences are LGHDT and YNNKEL (reference sequence).

The V call is TRBV5-4, the J call TRBJ2-1; D possibly corresponds to TRBD2 (6 bases). V lost 5 bases and J lost 0, with 15 bases in between. The CDR3 extends over 16 amino acids. Per the germline V gene, CDR1 is SGHNT and CDR2 is YYREEE (reference sequence). CDR3 nucleotide sequence: TGTGCCAGCAGAGGGACTTTACTTAGCTCCTACAATGAGCAGTTCTTC. It encodes CASRGTLLSSYNEQFF.

The chain combines TRBV21-1 with TRBJ1-4. TRBV21-1 is listed as a pseudogene. This CDR3 has 21 amino acids. The CDR3 sequence: CASSTQAVTRRDFRANEKLFF. The CDR3 DNA follows: TGTGCCAGCAGCACTCAAGCCGTGACACGGAGGGATTTCCGGGCTAATGAAAAACTGTTTTTT.

This clone has a single count. The chain employs TRBV27 and TRBJ2-1; 9 bases are a match to TRBD2. The CDR3 contains 16 residues. The germline CDR1 and CDR2 sequences are MNHEY and SMNVEV (reference sequence). Losses at the gene ends were 6 bases for V and 1 base for J; bases not matched to a gene: 7. CDR3 sequence (DNA): TGTGCCAGCAGCAGCGGGACTAGCTCGTCCTACAATGAGCAGTTCTTC. The encoded protein is CASSSGTSSSYNEQFF.

V usage is TRBV24-1 and J usage is TRBJ2-2, with 15 bases fitting TRBD2. With 4 bases clipped from V and 2 bases from J, the junction kept 7 bases outside the gene matches. The CDR3 consists of 19 residues. From germline, CDR1 is KGHDR and CDR2 SFDVKD. The CDR3 DNA reads as TGTGCCACCAGTGACCAGGGACTAGCGGGGGGCCTAAACACCGGGGAGCTGTTTTTT. It is translated as CATSDQGLAGGLNTGELFF.